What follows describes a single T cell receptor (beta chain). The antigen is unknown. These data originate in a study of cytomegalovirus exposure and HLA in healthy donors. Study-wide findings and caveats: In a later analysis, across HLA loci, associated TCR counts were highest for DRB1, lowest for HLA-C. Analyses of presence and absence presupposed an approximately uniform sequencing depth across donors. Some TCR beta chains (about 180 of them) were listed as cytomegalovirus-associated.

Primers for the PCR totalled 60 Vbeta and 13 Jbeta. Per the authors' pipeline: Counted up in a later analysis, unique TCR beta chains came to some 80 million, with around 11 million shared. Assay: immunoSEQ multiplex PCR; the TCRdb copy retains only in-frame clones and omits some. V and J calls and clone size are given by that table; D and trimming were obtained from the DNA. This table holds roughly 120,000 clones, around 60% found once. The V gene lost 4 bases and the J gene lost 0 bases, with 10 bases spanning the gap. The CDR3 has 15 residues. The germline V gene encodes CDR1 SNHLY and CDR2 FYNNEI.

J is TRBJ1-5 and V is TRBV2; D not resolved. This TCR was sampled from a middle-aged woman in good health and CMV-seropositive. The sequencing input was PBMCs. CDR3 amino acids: CASSADGRSNQPQHF. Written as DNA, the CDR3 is TGTGCCAGCAGTGCTGATGGGCGTAGCAATCAGCCCCAGCATTTT.